The 24 T cell receptor beta chains presented below share a single source sample, sequenced in a study of cytomegalovirus exposure and HLA in healthy donors. Both 60 Vbeta primers and 13 Jbeta primers went into the PCR. Profiled with immunoSEQ multiplex PCR; TCRdb holds only in-frame clones, not every one. This sample has approximately 280,000 clones, with roughly 88% found just once. Sequenced sample: PBMCs. Receptors were obtained from a man aged 40-49 years in good health and CMV-seropositive.

The chain recombines TRBV29-1 with TRBJ2-5; TRBD1 matches 8 bases. The last part of the DNA fits TRBJ2-7 better; the J call may be wrong. This CDR3 region has 13 residues. In germline, CDR1 is SQVTM, CDR2 ANQGSEA. The CDR3 bases are TGCAGCGTTGAGGACAGGGTGCACTACGAGCAGTACTTC. Its protein is CSVEDRVHYEQYF.

V is TRBV7-3 and J is TRBJ1-3; maybe TRBD1 (6 bases). This CDR3 has 13 amino acids. V lost 2 bases and J 4 bases, leaving 6 bases between the germline ends. CDR1 is SGHTA, CDR2 FQGTGA, per germline. The CDR3 nucleotides are TGTGCCAGCAGCTTACAGGGGGGAAACACCATATATTTT. Protein product: CASSLQGGNTIYF.

V and J are TRBV7-8 and TRBJ1-5; possible D gene TRBD1, 5 bases. Germline V gene data show CDR1 as SGHVS and CDR2 as FQNEAQ. CDR3 size: 17 residues. V lost 2 bases and J lost 6, with 20 bases in between. CDR3 residues: CASSLWGRARVSQPQHF. The DNA of the CDR3 is TGTGCCAGCAGCTTATGGGGGAGGGCCAGGGTGTCTCAGCCCCAGCATTTT.

The chain has TRBV28 and TRBJ1-2; 7 bases map to TRBD1. The CDR3 is 13 amino acids. Per germline, CDR1 MDHEN and CDR2 SYDVKM. V lost 9 bases, J lost 2 bases, and 6 bases stayed unmatched. CDR3 DNA: TGTGCCAGTGCCAGGGGGGTGAACTATGGCTACACCTTC. It codes for CASARGVNYGYTF.

The table lists this clone with a few counts. V usage is TRBV5-8 and J usage is TRBJ2-2; the D gene is possibly TRBD1 (6 bases). The CDR3 extends over 16 amino acids. Looked up from germline, CDR1 is SGHTS and CDR2 is YDEGEE. Trimming cost V 5 bases and J 4 bases, with 18 bases left between them. The CDR3 bases are TGTGCCAGCAGTCTCCCGCCCGGGACAATCACCGGGGAGCTGTTTTTT. Its translation: CASSLPPGTITGELFF.

This chain connects TRBV9 to TRBJ2-5; a weak D match, TRBD1 (6 bases). From germline, CDR1 is SGDLS and CDR2 YYNGEE. With 3 bases removed from V and 3 bases from J, the gap between germline ends came to 15 bases. This CDR3 contains 15 residues. CDR3 sequence: CASSGNRDGEETQYF. The CDR3 DNA reads as TGTGCCAGCAGCGGAAACAGGGATGGTGAAGAGACCCAGTACTTC.

The chain employs TRBV4-3 and TRBJ1-4, with D uncertain. CDR3 length: 14 residues. Germline V gives CDR1 LGHNA, CDR2 YSLEER. V lost 1 base and J lost 4, with 7 bases in between. The CDR3 protein is CASSQGSGNEKLFF. CDR3 sequence (DNA): TGCGCCAGCAGCCAAGGGTCGGGTAATGAAAAACTGTTTTTT.

This chain connects TRBV20-1 to TRBJ2-1, with TRBD2 as a possible D gene (5 bases). V gave up 4 bases and J gave up 9 bases, with 10 bases separating them. Germline V gene data show CDR1 as DFQATT and CDR2 as SNEGSKA (reference sequence). This CDR3 spans 11 amino acids. This CDR3 is CSANSVAEQFF. The CDR3 DNA follows: TGCAGTGCTAATAGCGTTGCTGAGCAGTTCTTC.

This clone was counted only a few times. The chain joins TRBV5-4 to TRBJ2-7; 10 bases line up with TRBD1. Germline V gene data show CDR1 as SGHNT and CDR2 as YYREEE (reference sequence). There are 13 residues in the CDR3. V gave up 3 bases and J gave up 4 bases; unmatched junction bases: 1. CDR3 nucleotides: TGTGCCAGCAGCTGGGACAGGGGTTACGAGCAGTACTTC. Its translation: CASSWDRGYEQYF.

J is TRBJ2-1 and V is TRBV10-2; 8 bases agree with TRBD1. The V segment lost 7 bases and the J segment 4 bases; nucleotides outside the gene matches: 6. Germline V gene sequence: CDR1 WSHSY, CDR2 SAAADI. The CDR3 is 14 amino acids. CDR3: CASTSQGGYNEQFF. As DNA, the CDR3 is TGCGCCAGCACGTCACAGGGGGGATACAATGAGCAGTTCTTC.

The chain carries TRBV28 and TRBJ2-7, with D perhaps TRBD2 (6 bases). Germline V gives CDR1 MDHEN, CDR2 SYDVKM. This CDR3 spans 14 amino acids. The V gene lost 3 bases and the J gene lost 3 bases, with 12 bases spanning the gap. The CDR3 DNA follows: TGTGCCAGCAGTTTTGGTGGGACTTTCTACGAGCAGTACTTC. This gives the protein CASSFGGTFYEQYF.

The chain carries TRBV27 and TRBJ2-7, with 7 bases that match TRBD2. V lost 5 bases and J lost 2; bases outside the gene matches: 18. The CDR3 length is 18 residues. CDR1 MNHEY and CDR2 SMNVEV come from the germline V gene (reference sequence). The CDR3 DNA reads as TGTGCCAGCAGTCTCCGGCCGGCCTCCCGGGGGGTCACCTACGAGCAGTACTTC. Translating gives CASSLRPASRGVTYEQYF.

This chain links TRBV28 with TRBJ1-2; D is ambiguous. Germline CDR1 MDHEN, CDR2 SYDVKM. The CDR3 spans 16 residues. V lost 4 bases, J lost 1 base, and 16 bases lay in between. The CDR3 coding sequence is TGTGCCAGCAGTTCCAGCTTCCGGGATAGTAACTATGGCTACACCTTC. Its translation is CASSSSFRDSNYGYTF.

The V gene is TRBV4-1, the J gene TRBJ1-1, with D uncertain. Trimming left V 5 bases short and J 0 bases short, with 13 bases between. The CDR3 covers 15 residues. CDR1 and CDR2 (germline): MGHRA, YSYEKL. CDR3 in DNA: TGCGCCAGCAGCATCAAACAGCAGATGAACACTGAAGCTTTCTTT. Amino acids: CASSIKQQMNTEAFF.

This rearrangement joins TRBV6-1 to TRBJ2-1; TRBD2 agrees at 8 bases. Trimming cost V 7 bases and J 1 base; bases outside gene matches: 6. The V gene's germline CDR1 is MNHNS and CDR2 SASEGT. The CDR3 extends over 15 amino acids. The CDR3 bases are TGTGCCAGCAACGGGGGGGTCTGGTCCTACAATGAGCAGTTCTTC. Protein sequence: CASNGGVWSYNEQFF.

This sequence joins TRBV19 and TRBJ2-5; the D is unclear. The DNA end lines up better with TRBJ2-7; the J call may be wrong. The CDR3 length is 14 residues. Germline V gene lookup returns CDR1 LNHDA and CDR2 SQIVND (reference sequence). Written as DNA, the CDR3 is TGTGCCAGTAGTATGGTCGGAGCCGCCTACGAGCAGTACTTC. It encodes CASSMVGAAYEQYF.

This sequence joins TRBV29-1 and TRBJ2-1; D might be TRBD2 (6 bases). The germline V and J ends were trimmed by 7 bases and 6 bases, with 16 bases remaining between them. Looked up from germline, CDR1 is SQVTM and CDR2 is ANQGSEA. CDR3 length: 13 amino acids. The CDR3 sequence is CSGRDGGSNEQFF. The CDR3 DNA sequence: TGCAGCGGCCGGGACGGAGGGAGCAATGAGCAGTTCTTC.

This sequence joins TRBV28 and TRBJ1-1, with 8 bases that match TRBD1. V dropped 4 bases and J dropped 1; count of bases not matched to a gene: 8. CDR1 MDHEN and CDR2 SYDVKM come from the germline V gene. The CDR3 consists of 16 residues. The CDR3 bases are TGTGCCAGCAGTTCGCGGGACAGGCCCTCGAACACTGAAGCTTTCTTT. As protein: CASSSRDRPSNTEAFF.

Here the CDR3 DNA reads TGCGCCAGCAGCTTGAACGCGGGAGGGGCGTTCTCCTACGAGCAGTACTTC. The encoded protein is CASSLNAGGAFSYEQYF. The V and J genes are TRBV5-1 and TRBJ2-7, with 9 bases lining up with TRBD2. V gave up 1 base and J gave up 0 bases; unmatched junction bases: 8. The length of the CDR3 is 17 residues. Germline assignment: CDR1 SGHRS and CDR2 YFSETQ. The full variable domain, its missing parts supplied by reference TRBV5-1 and TRBJ2-7, is KAGVTQTPRYLIKTRGQQVTLSCSPISGHRSVSWYQQTPGQGLQFLFEYFSETQRNKGNFPGRFSGRQFSNSRSEMNVSTLELGDSALYLCASSLNAGGAFSYEQYFGPGTRLTVT.

V and J are TRBV27 and TRBJ2-5; 9 bases are shared with TRBD1. This CDR3 has 15 residues. The V segment lost 6 bases and the J segment 4 bases; nucleotides outside the gene matches: 9. In germline, CDR1 is MNHEY, CDR2 SMNVEV (reference sequence). The CDR3 DNA reads as TGTGCCAGCAGCCGAGTGACAGGGGGTCGAGAGACCCAGTACTTC. Its protein is CASSRVTGGRETQYF.

The chain recombines TRBV28 with TRBJ2-1; 8 nucleotides match TRBD1. The CDR3 spans 16 residues. V lost 7 bases to trimming and J lost 1 base; unmatched junction nucleotides: 9. Germline lookup yields CDR1 MDHEN and CDR2 SYDVKM. CDR3 protein: CASTSTTGGSYNEQFF. CDR3 bases: TGTGCCAGCACCTCTACCACAGGGGGATCCTACAATGAGCAGTTCTTC.

The rearrangement links TRBV20-1 to TRBJ2-1, with TRBD2 matching 8 bases. Germline V lookup: CDR1 DFQATT, CDR2 SNEGSKA (reference sequence). V was pared by 1 base and J by 15 bases, with 5 bases of the junction left unmatched. This CDR3 is built from 11 residues. CDR3 sequence: CSARVTSGRFF. CDR3 coding DNA: TGCAGTGCTAGAGTAACTAGCGGTAGGTTCTTC.

This chain joins TRBV7-3 and TRBJ2-7, with TRBD1 identical over 12 bases. The CDR3 loop spans 15 amino acids. V lost 7 bases to trimming and J lost 3 bases; unmatched junction nucleotides: 7. From germline, CDR1 is SGHTA and CDR2 FQGTGA. The CDR3, as DNA: TGTGCCAGCATCCTCCGGGACAGGGGGCTCTACGAGCAGTACTTC. It is translated as CASILRDRGLYEQYF.

This clone was picked up one time. The gene calls are TRBV6-5 and TRBJ2-3; 7 positions match TRBD1. Germline CDR1 is MNHEY and CDR2 is SVGAGI. V was pared by 6 bases and J by 2 bases, with 8 bases of the junction left unmatched. The CDR3 totals 15 residues. The CDR3 sequence is CASRVHRGVTDTQYF. CDR3 nucleotide sequence: TGTGCCAGCAGGGTTCACAGGGGAGTCACAGATACGCAGTATTTT.